This T cell receptor (beta chain) was sequenced for a study of blood T cells in healthy people across ages. Study findings and constraints: Strong correlation linked observed beta diversity and percent naive T cells. Naive CD4+ cells and diversity were both higher in long-lived donors than in aged donors.

V was clipped by 0 bases and J by 1 base, with 10 bases between them. The CDR3 is 17 residues long. Germline lookup yields CDR1 MNHEY and CDR2 SVGEGT. There are a few counts of this clonotype. The target antigen is unknown. A second PCR of 7 to 11 cycles used a sample-barcoded 5' primer and a J-beta primer mix. Through a template-switch adaptor with 12 random nucleotides, each cDNA molecule received a tag. TCRdb re-called the 5' RACE reads with MiXCR, one entry per CDR3 protein. The sample includes 1.5 million to 2 million distinct CDR3 sequences, around 40% of them seen just once. The chain carries TRBV6-2 or TRBV6-3 and TRBJ2-6, with D hard to call. The sample consisted of blood. The TCR sequence derives from a human donor in good health. The CDR3 reads CASSYSLSPSGANVLTF. For the CDR3, the DNA is TGTGCCAGCAGTTACTCCTTGTCTCCTTCTGGGGCCAACGTCCTGACTTTC.